This record covers a single TCR beta chain. What it binds is not known. These memory T cells were uncultured and sequenced directly after ex vivo isolation. Trimming stripped 8 bases from V and 2 bases from J, with 13 bases between. This CDR3 region has 14 residues. Germline CDR1 SNHLY, CDR2 FYNNEI. Here immunoSEQ multiplex PCR was the method, and the copy in TCRdb shows in-frame clones only, minus some. The sample contains about 24,000 clones, roughly 92% of which appear only once. These data are taken from a study of CD4 T cell repertoires in COVID-19. As for the study in general: CFSE-low cells expanded approximately eleven days with IL-2, then restimulated with other coronavirus spikes.

Study-wide results and caveats: Two or all three memory subsets shared several highly expanded SARS-CoV-2-reactive clonotypes. In SARS-CoV and/or HKU1 spike cultures, between roughly 7 and 27% of SARS-CoV-2 clonotypes reappeared.

V is TRBV2 and J is TRBJ1-5; D may be TRBD1 (6 bases). Material: circulating follicular helper CD4+ T cells (cTfh) from blood, obtained before the COVID-19 pandemic. This sequence was found in a human donor who had COVID-19. CDR3 in DNA: TGTGCCAGCTCAGGGGCCAATGGCAATCAGCCCCAGCATTTT. Its translation: CASSGANGNQPQHF. Complete variable domain (other parts from reference TRBV2 and TRBJ1-5): EPEVTQTPSHQVTQMGQEVILRCVPISNHLYFYWYRQILGQKVEFLVSFYNNEISEKSEIFDDQFSVERPDGSNFTLKIRSTKLEDSAMYFCASSGANGNQPQHFGDGTRLSIL.